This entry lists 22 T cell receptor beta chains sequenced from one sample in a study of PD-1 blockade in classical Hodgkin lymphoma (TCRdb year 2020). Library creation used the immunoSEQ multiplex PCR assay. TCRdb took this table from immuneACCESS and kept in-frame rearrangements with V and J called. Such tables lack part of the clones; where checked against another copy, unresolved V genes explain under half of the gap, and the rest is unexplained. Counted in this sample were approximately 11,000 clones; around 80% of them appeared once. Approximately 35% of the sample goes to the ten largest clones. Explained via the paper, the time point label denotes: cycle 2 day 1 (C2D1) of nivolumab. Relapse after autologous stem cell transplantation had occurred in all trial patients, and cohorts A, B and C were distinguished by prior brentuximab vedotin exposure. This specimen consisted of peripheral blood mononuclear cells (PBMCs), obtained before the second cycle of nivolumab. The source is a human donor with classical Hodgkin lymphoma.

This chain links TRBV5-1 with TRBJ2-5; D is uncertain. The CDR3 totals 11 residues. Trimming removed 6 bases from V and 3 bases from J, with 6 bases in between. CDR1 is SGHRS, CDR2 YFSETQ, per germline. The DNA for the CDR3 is TGCGCCAGCAACAATGAAGAGACCCAGTACTTC. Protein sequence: CASNNEETQYF.

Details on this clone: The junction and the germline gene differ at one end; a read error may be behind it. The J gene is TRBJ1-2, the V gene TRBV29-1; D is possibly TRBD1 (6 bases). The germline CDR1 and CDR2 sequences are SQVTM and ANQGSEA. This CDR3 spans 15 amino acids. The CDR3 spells CSVEGGTGLNYGYTF. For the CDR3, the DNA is TGCAGCGTCGAAGGGGGAACAGGGTTAAACTATGGCTACACCTTC.

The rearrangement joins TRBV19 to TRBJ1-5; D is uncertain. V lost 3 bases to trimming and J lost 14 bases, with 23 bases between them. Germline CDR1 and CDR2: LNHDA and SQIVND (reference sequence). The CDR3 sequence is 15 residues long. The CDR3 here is CASSIGDMGPKNKHF. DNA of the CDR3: TGTGCCAGTAGTATCGGAGATATGGGCCCAAAAAATAAGCATTTT.

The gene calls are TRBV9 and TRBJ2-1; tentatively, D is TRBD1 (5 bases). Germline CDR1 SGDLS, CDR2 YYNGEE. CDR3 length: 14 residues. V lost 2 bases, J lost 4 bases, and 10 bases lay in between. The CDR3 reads CASSVQGNYNEQFF. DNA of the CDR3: TGTGCCAGCAGCGTCCAGGGCAATTACAATGAGCAGTTCTTC.

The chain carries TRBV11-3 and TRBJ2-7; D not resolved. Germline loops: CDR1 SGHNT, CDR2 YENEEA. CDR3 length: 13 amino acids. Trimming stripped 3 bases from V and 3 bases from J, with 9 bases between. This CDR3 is CASSLERGYEQYF. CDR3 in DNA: TGTGCCAGCAGCTTGGAACGAGGCTACGAGCAGTACTTC.

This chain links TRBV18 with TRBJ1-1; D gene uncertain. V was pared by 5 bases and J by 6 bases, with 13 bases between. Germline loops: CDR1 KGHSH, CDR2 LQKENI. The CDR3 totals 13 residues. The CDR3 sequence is CASSSDQGAEAFF. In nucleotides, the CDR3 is TGTGCCAGCTCATCGGACCAAGGCGCTGAAGCTTTCTTT.

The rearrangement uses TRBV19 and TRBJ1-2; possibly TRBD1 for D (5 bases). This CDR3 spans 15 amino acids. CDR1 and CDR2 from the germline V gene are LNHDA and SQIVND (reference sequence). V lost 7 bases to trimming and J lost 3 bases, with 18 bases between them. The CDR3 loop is CASTPRDGLHYGYTF. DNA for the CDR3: TGTGCCAGTACCCCCCGGGACGGACTTCACTATGGCTACACCTTC.

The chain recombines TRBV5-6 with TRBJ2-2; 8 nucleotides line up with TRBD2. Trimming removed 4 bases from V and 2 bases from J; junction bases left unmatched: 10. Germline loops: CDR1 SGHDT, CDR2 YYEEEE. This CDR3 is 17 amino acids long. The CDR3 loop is CASSPPLAGGNTGELFF. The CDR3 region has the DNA TGTGCCAGCAGCCCCCCCCTAGCGGGCGGAAACACCGGGGAGCTGTTTTTT.

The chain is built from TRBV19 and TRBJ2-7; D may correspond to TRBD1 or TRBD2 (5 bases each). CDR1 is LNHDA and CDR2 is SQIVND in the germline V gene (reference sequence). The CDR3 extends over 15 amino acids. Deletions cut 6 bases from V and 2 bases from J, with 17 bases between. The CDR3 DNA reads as TGTGCCAGTAGCGTCACGAGGGACGCTACCTACGAGCAGTACTTC. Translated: CASSVTRDATYEQYF.

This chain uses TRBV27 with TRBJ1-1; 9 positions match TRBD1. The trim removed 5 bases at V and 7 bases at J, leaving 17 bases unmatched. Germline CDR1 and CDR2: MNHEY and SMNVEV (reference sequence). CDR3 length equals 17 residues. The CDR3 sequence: CASSLGAGQGRVGEAFF. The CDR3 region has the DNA TGTGCCAGCAGTCTGGGGGCGGGACAGGGACGAGTGGGTGAAGCTTTCTTT.

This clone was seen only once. CDR3 in DNA: TGTGCCAGCAGCTTAGCGCCCGGGACAGGGGGGGAGGACTATGGCTACACCTTC. This translates into CASSLAPGTGGEDYGYTF. The rearrangement uses TRBV7-8 and TRBJ1-2, with TRBD1 matching 11 bases. The junction had 9 bases not matched to a gene; V was cut back by 0 bases and J by 3 bases. The CDR3 is made up of 18 amino acids. CDR1 is SGHVS and CDR2 is FQNEAQ in the germline V gene. Full variable domain (missing parts from reference TRBV7-8 and TRBJ1-2): GAGVSQSPRYKVAKRGQDVALRCDPISGHVSLFWYQQALGQGPEFLTYFQNEAQLDKSGLPSDRFFAERPEGSVSTLKIQRTQQEDSAVYLCASSLAPGTGGEDYGYTFGSGTRLTVV.

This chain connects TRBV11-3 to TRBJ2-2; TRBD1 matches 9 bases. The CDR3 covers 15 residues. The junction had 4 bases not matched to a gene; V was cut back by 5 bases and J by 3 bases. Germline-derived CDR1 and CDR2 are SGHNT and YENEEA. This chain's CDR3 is CASSLRDRDTGELFF. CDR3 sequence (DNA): TGTGCCAGCAGCCTCCGGGACAGGGACACCGGGGAGCTGTTTTTT.

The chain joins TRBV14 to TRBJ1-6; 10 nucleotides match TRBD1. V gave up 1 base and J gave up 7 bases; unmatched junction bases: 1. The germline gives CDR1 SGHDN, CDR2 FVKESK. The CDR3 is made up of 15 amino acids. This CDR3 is CASSQGQGANSPLHF. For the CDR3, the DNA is TGTGCCAGCAGCCAAGGACAGGGGGCCAATTCACCCCTCCACTTT.

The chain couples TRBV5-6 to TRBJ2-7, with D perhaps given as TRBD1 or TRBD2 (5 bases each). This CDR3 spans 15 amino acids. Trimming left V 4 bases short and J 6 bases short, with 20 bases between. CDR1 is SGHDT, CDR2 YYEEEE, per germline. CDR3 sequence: CASSRIGTQDLEQYF. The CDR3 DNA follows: TGTGCCAGCAGCCGTATAGGGACCCAAGACCTCGAGCAGTACTTC. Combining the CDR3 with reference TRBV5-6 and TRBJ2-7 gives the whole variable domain DAGVTQSPTHLIKTRGQQVTLRCSPKSGHDTVSWYQQALGQGPQFIFQYYEEEERQRGNFPDRFSGHQFPNYSSELNVNALLLGDSALYLCASSRIGTQDLEQYFGPGTRLTVT.

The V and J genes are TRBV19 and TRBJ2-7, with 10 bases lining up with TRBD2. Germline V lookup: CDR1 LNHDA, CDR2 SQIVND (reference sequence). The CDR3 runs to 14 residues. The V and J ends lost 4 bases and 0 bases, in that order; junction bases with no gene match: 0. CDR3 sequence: CASSTSGSSYEQYF. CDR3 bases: TGTGCCAGTAGTACTAGCGGGAGCTCCTACGAGCAGTACTTC.

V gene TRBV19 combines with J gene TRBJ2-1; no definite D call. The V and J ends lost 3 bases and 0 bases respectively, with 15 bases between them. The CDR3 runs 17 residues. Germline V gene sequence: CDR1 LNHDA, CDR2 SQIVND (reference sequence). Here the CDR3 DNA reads TGTGCCAGTAGTATCCGGATGAATGTACGCTCCTACAATGAGCAGTTCTTC. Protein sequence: CASSIRMNVRSYNEQFF.

The CDR3 reads CASRTGRETQYF. The CDR3 DNA sequence: TGTGCCAGCAGGACAGGGAGGGAGACCCAGTACTTC. This rearrangement joins TRBV25-1 to TRBJ2-5; possibly TRBD1 for D (7 bases). This CDR3 region has 12 residues. Trimming removed 6 bases at V and 5 bases at J, with 10 bases between. The germline gives CDR1 MGHDK, CDR2 SYGVNS.

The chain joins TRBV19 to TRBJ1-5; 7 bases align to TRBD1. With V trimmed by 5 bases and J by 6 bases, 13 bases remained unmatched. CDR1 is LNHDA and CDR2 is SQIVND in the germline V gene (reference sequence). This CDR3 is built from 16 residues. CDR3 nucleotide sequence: TGTGCCAGTAGTGCACTAGGGGACAGTGCAGTTCAGCCCCAGCATTTT. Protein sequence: CASSALGDSAVQPQHF.

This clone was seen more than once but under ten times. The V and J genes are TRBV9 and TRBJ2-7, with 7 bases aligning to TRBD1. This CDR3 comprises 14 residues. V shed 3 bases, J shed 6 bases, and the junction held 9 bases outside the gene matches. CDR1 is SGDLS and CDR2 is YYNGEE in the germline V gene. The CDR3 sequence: CASSAGQKRSEQYF. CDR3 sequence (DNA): TGTGCCAGCAGCGCGGGACAGAAGAGAAGCGAGCAGTACTTC.

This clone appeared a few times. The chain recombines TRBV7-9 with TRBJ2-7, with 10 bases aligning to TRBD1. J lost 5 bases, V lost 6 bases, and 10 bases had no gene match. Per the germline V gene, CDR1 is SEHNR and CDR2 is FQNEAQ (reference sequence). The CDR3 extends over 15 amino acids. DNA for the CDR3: TGTGCCAGCAGTCTCGCCCCGGGACAGGGGCACGAGCAGTACTTC. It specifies CASSLAPGQGHEQYF.

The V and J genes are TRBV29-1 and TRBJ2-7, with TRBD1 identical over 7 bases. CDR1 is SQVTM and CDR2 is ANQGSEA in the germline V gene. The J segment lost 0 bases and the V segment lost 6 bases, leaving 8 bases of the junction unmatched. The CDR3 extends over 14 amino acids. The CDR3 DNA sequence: TGCAGCGTGGGGGACAGCATATCCTCCTACGAGCAGTACTTC. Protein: CSVGDSISSYEQYF.

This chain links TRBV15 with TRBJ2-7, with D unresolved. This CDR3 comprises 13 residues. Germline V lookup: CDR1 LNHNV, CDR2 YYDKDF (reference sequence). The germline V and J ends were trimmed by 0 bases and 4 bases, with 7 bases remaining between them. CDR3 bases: TGTGCCACCAGCAGAGATAAAGGATACGAGCAGTACTTC. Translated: CATSRDKGYEQYF.